A selection of T cell receptor beta chains follows, all from one sample in a study of regulatory and conventional T cells in RAG deficiency. Assay used: immunoSEQ multiplex PCR; TCRdb lists only in-frame clones, some missing. The table shows 45,000 or so clones, with approximately 90% occurring only once. These sequences were also reported in another study, on regulatory T cells.

Input material: CD4+ effector T cells sorted from blood. Receptor source: a human donor in good health. Each CDR3 is given with its conserved first and last residue. The D gene is left open where the match is weak. Clone size is shown for a subset of rows, as once, few, many or a class of expanded clone.

v_gene	d_gene	j_gene	abundance	len	CDR3aa	CDR3nt
TRBV11-2	NA	TRBJ2-5	NA	16	CASSLSSQAIQETQYF	TGTGCCAGCAGCTTAAGTTCACAGGCGATCCAAGAGACCCAGTACTTC
TRBV6-1	NA	TRBJ2-2	NA	12	CASRRGSGELFF	TGTGCCAGCAGAAGGGGATCCGGGGAGCTGTTTTTT
TRBV2	NA	TRBJ1-5	NA	15	CASIGDKGGNQPQHF	TGTGCCAGCATTGGGGACAAGGGAGGCAATCAGCCCCAGCATTTT
TRBV2	NA	TRBJ1-1	NA	13	CASSERDKPEAFF	TGTGCCAGCAGTGAGAGGGATAAGCCTGAAGCTTTCTTT
TRBV6-1	TRBD2	TRBJ2-1	NA	15	CASSELAGTAGEQFF	TGTGCCAGCAGTGAACTAGCGGGGACGGCCGGTGAGCAGTTCTTC
TRBV10-1	TRBD2	TRBJ2-5	NA	16	CASSDFSGGRTETQYF	TGCGCCAGCAGTGATTTTAGCGGGGGCCGAACGGAGACCCAGTACTTC
TRBV18	TRBD2	TRBJ2-1	NA	15	CASSAGTSGYNEQFF	TGTGCCAGCTCGGCCGGGACTAGCGGCTACAATGAGCAGTTCTTC
TRBV13	TRBD2	TRBJ2-7	NA	15	CASSLGGLAGAEQYF	TGTGCCAGCAGCTTAGGGGGACTAGCAGGAGCCGAGCAGTACTTC
TRBV6-1	NA	TRBJ2-1	NA	12	CASLRERGEQFF	TGTGCCAGTTTGAGGGAAAGGGGTGAGCAGTTCTTC
TRBV28	TRBD1	TRBJ1-2	few	16	CASSLFFRTGAYGYTF	TGTGCCAGCAGTTTATTCTTCCGGACAGGAGCCTATGGCTACACCTTC
TRBV27	NA	TRBJ1-2	once	16	CASRSLGGEGNYGYTF	TGTGCCAGCAGAAGTCTTGGGGGTGAGGGGAACTATGGCTACACCTTC
TRBV14	NA	TRBJ2-2	NA	13	CASSAQNTGELFF	TGTGCCAGCAGCGCCCAGAACACCGGGGAGCTGTTTTTT
TRBV6-5	NA	TRBJ1-3	NA	14	CASRVGGTGNTIYF	TGTGCCAGCAGAGTAGGAGGGACTGGAAACACCATATATTTT
TRBV11-2	TRBD1	TRBJ1-2	NA	13	CATGGQGAGGYTF	TGTGCCACCGGAGGACAGGGGGCAGGTGGCTACACCTTC
TRBV28	NA	TRBJ1-1	NA	15	CASSSIGGGSTEAFF	TGTGCCAGCAGTTCAATCGGGGGAGGAAGCACTGAAGCTTTCTTT
TRBV6-5	NA	TRBJ2-1	NA	13	CASRESGMDEQFF	TGTGCCAGCAGGGAATCGGGGATGGATGAGCAGTTCTTC
TRBV19	NA	TRBJ1-2	NA	14	CASSIEGGRYGYTF	TGTGCCAGTAGTATAGAGGGAGGAAGGTATGGCTACACCTTC
TRBV18	TRBD1	TRBJ2-5	NA	14	CASSPGTGAETQYF	TGTGCCAGCTCACCTGGGACAGGCGCGGAGACCCAGTACTTC
TRBV4-2	TRBD2	TRBJ2-3	NA	18	CASSQGGLAGVWPDTQYF	TGTGCCAGCAGCCAAGGGGGACTAGCGGGAGTGTGGCCAGATACGCAGTATTTT
TRBV28	NA	TRBJ1-4	NA	15	CASSLGGTLNEKLFF	TGTGCCAGCAGTTTAGGTGGGACCCTTAATGAAAAACTGTTTTTT
TRBV5-1	TRBD2	TRBJ2-1	NA	15	CASSSSGSSYNEQFF	TGCGCCAGCAGCTCTAGCGGGAGCTCCTACAATGAGCAGTTCTTC
TRBV19	NA	TRBJ2-5	NA	11	CASSTGETQYF	TGTGCCAGTAGTACAGGGGAGACCCAGTACTTC
TRBV7-2	TRBD2	TRBJ2-1	few	16	CASSMFATSGSYEQFF	TGTGCCAGCAGCATGTTTGCGACTAGCGGGTCCTATGAGCAGTTCTTC
TRBV7-9	TRBD2	TRBJ2-1	NA	14	CASSLAGGYNEQFF	TGTGCCAGCAGCTTAGCGGGAGGGTACAATGAGCAGTTCTTC
TRBV9	NA	TRBJ2-3	NA	14	CASSSPGATDTQYF	TGTGCCAGCAGCTCCCCAGGCGCCACAGATACGCAGTATTTT
TRBV11-1	NA	TRBJ2-3	NA	16	CASSSSTRRSTDTQYF	TGTGCCAGCAGCTCGAGTACTAGGCGAAGCACAGATACGCAGTATTTT
TRBV28	TRBD1	TRBJ2-1	NA	16	CASSLSGQGAWNEQFF	TGTGCCAGCAGTTTATCGGGACAGGGGGCATGGAATGAGCAGTTCTTC
TRBV28	NA	TRBJ1-5	NA	15	CASRIQGGSNQPQHF	TGTGCCAGCAGGATACAGGGAGGCAGCAATCAGCCCCAGCATTTT
TRBV6-5	NA	TRBJ2-5	NA	15	CASSDYGAGRETQYF	TGTGCCAGCAGTGACTACGGCGCGGGGCGAGAGACCCAGTACTTC
TRBV29-1	TRBD1	TRBJ2-1	once	12	CSEWTGSNEQFF	TGCAGCGAATGGACAGGTAGCAATGAGCAGTTCTTC
TRBV5-1	TRBD2	TRBJ2-2	NA	14	CASSLAGGTGELFF	TGCGCCAGCAGCTTGGCGGGGGGAACCGGGGAGCTGTTTTTT
TRBV7-6	NA	TRBJ2-2	few	15	CASSLVAGNTGELFF	TGTGCCAGCAGCTTAGTGGCAGGGAACACCGGGGAGCTGTTTTTT
TRBV10-3	NA	TRBJ1-5	NA	14	CATKQGPNNQPQHF	TGTGCCACCAAACAGGGACCCAACAATCAGCCCCAGCATTTT
TRBV6-5	NA	TRBJ2-1	NA	15	CASSYATFPYNEQFF	TGTGCCAGCAGTTACGCTACATTCCCCTACAATGAGCAGTTCTTC
TRBV4-2	NA	TRBJ1-4	NA	15	CASSQEDEGGEKLFF	TGTGCCAGCAGCCAAGAAGATGAAGGGGGTGAAAAACTGTTTTTT
TRBV11-2	NA	TRBJ2-3	NA	14	CASSSGAPTDTQYF	TGTGCCAGCAGCTCGGGGGCCCCTACAGATACGCAGTATTTT
TRBV6-5	NA	TRBJ2-1	NA	13	CASRGVGVAEQFF	TGTGCCAGCAGGGGTGTTGGAGTGGCTGAGCAGTTCTTC